The 14 T cell receptor beta chains listed next were all sequenced from one sample in a study of T cells in Graves' hyperthyroidism and ophthalmopathy. There were TCR beta CDR3 regions amplified from RNA transcripts. The HTBI primer set drove a first-round RT-PCR of the TCR CDR3. One entry per CDR3 protein results from TCRdb running MiXCR on the multiplex PCR reads. This repertoire shows approximately 400,000 distinct CDR3 sequences, 11% to 15% found once; its top ten account for around 28%. The sample consisted of blood. These receptors were collected from a man aged 45-60 years with Graves' ophthalmopathy.

This clonotype was detected only once. This chain links TRBV19 with TRBJ1-5; TRBD1 might be the D (5 bases). The ends were cut back, 4 bases at V and 2 bases at J, with 9 bases in the middle. The CDR3 contains 14 residues. Germline lookup yields CDR1 LNHDA and CDR2 SQIVND (reference sequence). This CDR3 is CASSTEQGNQPQHF. The CDR3 bases are TGTGCCAGTAGTACAGAACAGGGCAATCAGCCCCAGCATTTT. Variable domain in full (rest from reference TRBV19 and TRBJ1-5): DGGITQSPKYLFRKEGQNVTLSCEQNLNHDAMYWYRQDPGQGLRLIYYSQIVNDFQKGDIAEGYSVSREKKESFPLTVTSAQKNPTAFYLCASSTEQGNQPQHFGDGTRLSIL.

This clonotype was counted a few times. J is TRBJ1-5 and V is TRBV2, with 8 bases aligning to TRBD1. V lost 7 bases, J lost 4 bases, and 3 bases stayed unmatched. Germline V gives CDR1 SNHLY, CDR2 FYNNEI. The CDR3 has 13 residues. CDR3 loop: CASKRTGNQPQHF. In DNA, the CDR3 is TGTGCCAGCAAACGGACAGGGAATCAGCCCCAGCATTTT.

The chain is built from TRBV29-1 and TRBJ1-1; D gene ambiguous. This CDR3 has 12 amino acids. Germline V CDR1 and CDR2: SQVTM, ANQGSEA. Trimming cost V 6 bases and J 0 bases, with 8 bases left between them. Written as DNA, the CDR3 is TGCAGCGTCCGTGGACTGAACACTGAAGCTTTCTTT. Translating gives CSVRGLNTEAFF.

The chain combines TRBV7-2 with TRBJ2-7, with TRBD2 matching over 13 bases. The length of the CDR3 is 17 residues. Germline V gene data show CDR1 as SGHTA and CDR2 as FQGNSA. The J segment lost 2 bases and the V segment lost 3 bases, leaving 7 bases of the junction unmatched. The CDR3 DNA reads TGTGCCAGCAGCTTGGCCCCGGGACTAGCGGGGACCTACGAGCAGTACTTC. Amino acids: CASSLAPGLAGTYEQYF.

The sample holds a few counts of this clonotype. The V gene is TRBV29-1, the J gene TRBJ2-7, with 10 nucleotides matching TRBD2. From germline, CDR1 is SQVTM and CDR2 ANQGSEA. J lost 1 base, V lost 2 bases, and 2 bases had no gene match. This CDR3 spans 14 amino acids. The CDR3 region has the DNA TGCAGCGTTGAACTAGCGGGAGCGTCCTACGAGCAGTACTTC. It encodes CSVELAGASYEQYF.

The gene calls are TRBV25-1 and TRBJ2-1; 7 bases line up with TRBD2. V gave up 1 base and J gave up 5 bases; unmatched junction bases: 11. The CDR3 loop spans 17 amino acids. Germline V gene sequence: CDR1 MGHDK, CDR2 SYGVNS. As DNA, the CDR3 is TGTGCCAGCAGTGAATCGCCCCGTCGACTAGCCCACAATGAGCAGTTCTTC. Translated: CASSESPRRLAHNEQFF.

This clonotype was found many times. The J gene is TRBJ2-7, the V gene TRBV20-1; D may match TRBD1 or TRBD2 (5 bases each). V lost 0 bases and J lost 4, with 13 bases in between. CDR3 length: 14 residues. Germline loops: CDR1 DFQATT, CDR2 SNEGSKA (reference sequence). CDR3 in DNA: TGCAGTGCTAGAGATGAGACGAGGGGATACGAGCAGTACTTC. Translation gives CSARDETRGYEQYF.

This clonotype was observed a handful of times. The V and J genes are TRBV7-9 and TRBJ2-5; 9 bases map to TRBD2. V was pared by 4 bases and J by 4 bases, with 7 bases of the junction left unmatched. The CDR3 loop spans 15 amino acids. Germline V gene sequence: CDR1 SEHNR, CDR2 FQNEAQ (reference sequence). The chain's CDR3 is CASSWMAGGPETQYF. In nucleotides, the CDR3 is TGTGCCAGCAGCTGGATGGCGGGAGGGCCAGAGACCCAGTACTTC.

J is TRBJ1-1 and V is TRBV25-1; D not certain. V lost 6 bases, J lost 0 bases, and 11 bases lay in between. This CDR3 has 14 residues. Germline V gene data show CDR1 as MGHDK and CDR2 as SYGVNS. CDR3 sequence: CASSKGPMNTEAFF. In DNA form, the CDR3 reads TGTGCCAGCAGCAAGGGTCCAATGAACACTGAAGCTTTCTTT.

This clonotype was detected ten times or more. The rearrangement links TRBV11-2 to TRBJ2-1; D gene ambiguous. The V end was cut by 0 bases, the J end by 6 bases, with 6 bases between. The CDR3 spans 13 residues. CDR1 SGHAT and CDR2 FQNNGV come from the germline V gene. The CDR3 reads CASSLEFTNEQFF. The CDR3 bases are TGTGCCAGCAGCTTAGAATTTACCAATGAGCAGTTCTTC. The full variable domain, with the rest looked up from reference TRBV11-2 and TRBJ2-1, is EAGVAQSPRYKIIEKRQSVAFWCNPISGHATLYWYQQILGQGPKLLIQFQNNGVVDDSQLPKDRFSAERLKGVDSTLKIQPAKLEDSAVYLCASSLEFTNEQFFGPGTRLTVL.

At least ten counts were recorded for this clonotype. This CDR3 reads CATSRDSVGRGETQYF. The CDR3, as DNA: TGTGCCACCAGCAGAGATAGTGTGGGTAGAGGAGAGACCCAGTACTTC. The chain couples TRBV15 to TRBJ2-5; unclear D gene. V lost 0 bases to trimming and J lost 4 bases, with 15 bases between them. CDR1 and CDR2 from the germline V gene are LNHNV and YYDKDF (reference sequence). The CDR3 is 16 amino acids.

This clonotype was counted many times. The chain recombines TRBV9 with TRBJ2-1; 9 bases fit TRBD2. J gave up 7 bases and V 0 bases, and 8 bases lay outside the gene matches. The CDR3 has 16 amino acids. Germline CDR1 reads SGDLS; CDR2 reads YYNGEE. This chain's CDR3 is CASSVEEAGGLNEQFF. The CDR3 DNA reads as TGTGCCAGCAGCGTAGAGGAGGCGGGAGGGCTTAATGAGCAGTTCTTC.

This clonotype was detected many times. The chain combines TRBV5-1 with TRBJ2-3; 8 bases are a match to TRBD2. In germline, CDR1 is SGHRS, CDR2 YFSETQ. The CDR3 consists of 17 residues. Trimming removed 0 bases from V and 2 bases from J; junction bases left unmatched: 8. CDR3 amino acids: CASSLASAGLVTDTQYF. Written as DNA, the CDR3 is TGCGCCAGCAGCTTGGCCTCGGCGGGACTAGTCACAGATACGCAGTATTTT.

This chain connects TRBV6-5 to TRBJ1-4, with unresolved D. Germline V gene lookup returns CDR1 MNHEY and CDR2 SVGAGI. This CDR3 spans 15 amino acids. V shed 2 bases and J shed 1 base, with 8 bases lying between them. As DNA, the CDR3 is TGTGCCAGCAGTTACGTAGGGCGAACTAATGAAAAACTGTTTTTT. It translates to CASSYVGRTNEKLFF.